This T cell receptor beta chain emerged from a study of monozygotic twins with inflammatory bowel disease (dated by TCRdb to about 2019). At the level of the whole study: The full study comprised around 28 monozygotic twin pairs: nine German pairs (four IBD-concordant, five IBD-discordant) and 19 IBD-discordant Danish pairs. The search for disease-associated traits relied mainly on comparing, within discordant pairs, IBD patients with their genetically identical healthy co-twins. Each individual had, on average, about 151 000 unique TCRalpha sequences and 181 000 unique TCRbeta sequences available for analysis.

Libraries were prepared through 5' RACE. Preparation of each TCR library used roughly 3,300 ng of total RNA. cDNA was synthesized with SMARTScribe reverse transcriptase in eight separate reactions per sample. During cDNA synthesis, unique molecular identifiers containing a 6-nucleotide sample barcode were introduced by template switching. TCRalpha and TCRbeta cDNA was amplified in two nested PCRs of roughly 16 and 10 cycles, and bead purification was carried out after each PCR. Before amplification, the cDNA was both treated with uracil DNA-glycosylase and purified with the QIAquick PCR purification kit. The second PCR added Illumina TruSeq-compatible adapters along with sample-specific barcodes. Library quality and concentration were assessed using TapeStation and Qubit, and approximately 5 ng of each library was pooled. Sequencing of the pooled libraries was done on an Illumina HiSeq2500 single-index Rapid Run using custom sequencing primers and 2 x 100 bp reads. Concerning the study's data processing: MiGEC version 1.2.6 was used for UMI-based consensus assembly to correct PCR and sequencing errors. MiXCR version 2.1.1 was used to carry out V(D)J alignment, clonotype assembly and CDR3 extraction. Gene usage, clonotype sharing and MAIT/NKT TCR abundance were normalised by analysing the top 1000, 10 000 and 20 000 clonotypes per sample. After downsampling to 27 000 UMIs, diversity was calculated as the inverse Simpson index using the vegan R package. Statistical testing used paired Mann-Whitney U tests on the discordant twin pairs and applied Benjamini-Hochberg correction for multiple testing. TCRdb reprocessed the reads; each CDR3 protein sequence makes one entry, and DNA is unavailable. It is TCRdb's table, rather than the study itself, that gives the V and J calls and clone size. The sample table includes over 110,000 distinct CDR3 sequences. Clones ranked in the top ten supply around 2.5% of the sample.

General conclusions and limits of the study: Compared with healthy twins, IBD patients shared fewer clonotypes with other individuals, and the difference was most pronounced in patients with signs of disease activity. Measured by the inverse Simpson index, TCRbeta repertoire diversity was lower in IBD patients than in their healthy co-twins. No single strong signal or clonotype linked to IBD turned up in the results, so the idea that one exists was not supported. Because patients received different immunosuppressive treatments, the repertoires may have picked up extra background noise and variability between individuals. Concordant and discordant twins showed no difference in repertoire similarity, possibly because of limited statistical power. Distinction between different T cell subtypes could not be achieved in the analysis.

In the case of this clonotype: The target of this receptor is not known.

From each donor, an approximately 2.5 ml peripheral blood sample was collected into PAXgene tubes and stored at -80 degrees C. Total RNA was isolated from whole blood with the PAXgene blood miRNA kit on an automated QIAcube, without T cell sorting. Peripheral blood from monozygotic twin pairs, either concordant or discordant for inflammatory bowel disease, underwent deep TCRalpha and TCRbeta repertoire profiling that used unique molecular barcoding. Smoking habits were recorded for all twin pairs, and each individual was classified as a current, former or never smoker. CDR1 and CDR2, looked up from the germline V gene (reference sequence), are LGHDT and YNNKEL. The CDR3, cysteine through phenylalanine, is 16 amino acids long. DNA is not recorded here.

The clonotype originates from a human donor with ulcerative colitis or Crohn's disease, or a healthy co-twin of an affected twin (not recorded which). The sequence links TRBV3-1 to TRBJ1-2; the TCRdb call, TRBD1, lacks DNA for checking. The sample consisted of blood. CDR3 region: CASRGTGGDANYGYTF. Reference TRBV3-1 and TRBJ1-2 genes cover what lies past the CDR3, so the full variable domain is DTAVSQTPKYLVTQMGNDKSIKCEQNLGHDTMYWYKQDSKKFLKIMFSYNNKELIINETVPNRFSPKSPDKAHLNLHINSLELGDSAVYFCASRGTGGDANYGYTFGSGTRLTVV.